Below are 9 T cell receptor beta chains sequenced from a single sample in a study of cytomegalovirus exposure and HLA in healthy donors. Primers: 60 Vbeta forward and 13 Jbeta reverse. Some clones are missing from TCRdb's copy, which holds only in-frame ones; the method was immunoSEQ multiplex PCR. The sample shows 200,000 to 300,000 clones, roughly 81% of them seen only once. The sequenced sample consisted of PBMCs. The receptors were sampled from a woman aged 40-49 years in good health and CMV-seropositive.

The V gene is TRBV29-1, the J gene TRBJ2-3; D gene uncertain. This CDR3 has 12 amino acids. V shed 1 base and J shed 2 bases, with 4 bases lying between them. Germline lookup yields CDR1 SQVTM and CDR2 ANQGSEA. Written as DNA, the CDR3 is TGCAGCGTTGAAGGGGCCACAGATACGCAGTATTTT. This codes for CSVEGATDTQYF.

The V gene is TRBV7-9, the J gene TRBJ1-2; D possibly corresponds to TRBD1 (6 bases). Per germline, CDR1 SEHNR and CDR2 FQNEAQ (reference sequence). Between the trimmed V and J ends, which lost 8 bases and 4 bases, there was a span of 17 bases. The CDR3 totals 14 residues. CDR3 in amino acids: CASRPAGDAYGYTF. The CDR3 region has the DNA TGTGCCAGCCGCCCGGCAGGGGATGCCTATGGCTACACCTTC.

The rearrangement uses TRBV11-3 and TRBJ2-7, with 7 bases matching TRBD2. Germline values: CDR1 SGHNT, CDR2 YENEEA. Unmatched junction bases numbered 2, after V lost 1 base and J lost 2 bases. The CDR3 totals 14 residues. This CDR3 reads CASSLVAGAYEQYF. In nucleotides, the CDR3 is TGTGCCAGCAGCTTAGTTGCGGGAGCCTACGAGCAGTACTTC.

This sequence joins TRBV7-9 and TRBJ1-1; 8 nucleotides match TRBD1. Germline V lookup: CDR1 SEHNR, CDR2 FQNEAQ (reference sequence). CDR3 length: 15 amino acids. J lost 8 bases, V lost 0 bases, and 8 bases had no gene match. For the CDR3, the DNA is TGTGCCAGCAGCTTAGCTGGCGGACAGGGCCGCGAAGCTTTCTTT. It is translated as CASSLAGGQGREAFF.

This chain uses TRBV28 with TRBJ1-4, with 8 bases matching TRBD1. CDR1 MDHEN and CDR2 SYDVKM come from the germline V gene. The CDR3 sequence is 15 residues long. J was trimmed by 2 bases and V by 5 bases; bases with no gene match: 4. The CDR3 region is CASSMTGVTNEKLFF. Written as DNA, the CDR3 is TGTGCCAGCAGTATGACAGGGGTTACTAATGAAAAACTGTTTTTT.

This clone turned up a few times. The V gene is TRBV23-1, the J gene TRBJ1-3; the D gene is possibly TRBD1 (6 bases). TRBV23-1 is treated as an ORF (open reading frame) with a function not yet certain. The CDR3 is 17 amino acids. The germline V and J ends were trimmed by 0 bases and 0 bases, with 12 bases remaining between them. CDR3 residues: CASSQSTGSLSGNTIYF. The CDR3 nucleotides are TGCGCCAGCAGTCAATCGACAGGCTCCCTCTCTGGAAACACCATATATTTT.

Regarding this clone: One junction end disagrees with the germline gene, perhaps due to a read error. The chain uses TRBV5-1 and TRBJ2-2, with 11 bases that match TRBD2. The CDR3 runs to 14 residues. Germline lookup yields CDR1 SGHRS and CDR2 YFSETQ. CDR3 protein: CASQGLAGPGELFF. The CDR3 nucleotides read TGCGCCAGCCAAGGACTAGCGGGCCCCGGCGAGCTGTTTTTT.

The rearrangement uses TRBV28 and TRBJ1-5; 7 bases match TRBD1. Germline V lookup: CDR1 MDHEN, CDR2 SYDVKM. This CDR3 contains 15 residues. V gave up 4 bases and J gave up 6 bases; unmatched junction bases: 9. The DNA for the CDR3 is TGTGCCAGCAGTTCTAGACAGGGAGGTACTCAGCCCCAGCATTTT. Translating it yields CASSSRQGGTQPQHF.

For the CDR3, the DNA is TGTGCCAGCAGCAAGGATTGGGGAGACAATGAGCAGTTCTTC. Its translation is CASSKDWGDNEQFF. This chain joins TRBV5-6 and TRBJ2-1, with a tentative D call TRBD2 (5 bases). V lost 4 bases and J 5 bases, leaving 13 bases between the germline ends. CDR3 size: 14 residues. Germline-derived CDR1 and CDR2 are SGHDT and YYEEEE.